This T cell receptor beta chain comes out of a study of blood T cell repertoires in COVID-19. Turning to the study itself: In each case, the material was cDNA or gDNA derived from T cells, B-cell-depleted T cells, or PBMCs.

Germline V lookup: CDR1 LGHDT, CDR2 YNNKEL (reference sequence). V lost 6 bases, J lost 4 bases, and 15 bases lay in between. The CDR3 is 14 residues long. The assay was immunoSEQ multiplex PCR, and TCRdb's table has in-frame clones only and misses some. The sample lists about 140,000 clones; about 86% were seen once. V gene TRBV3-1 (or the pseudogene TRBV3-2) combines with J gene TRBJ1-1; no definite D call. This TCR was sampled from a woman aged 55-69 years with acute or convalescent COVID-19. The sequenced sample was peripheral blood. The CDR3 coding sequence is TGTGCCAGCAGAGGGCAGACTATAGGCACTGAAGCTTTCTTT. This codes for CASRGQTIGTEAFF.